Following are 8 T cell receptor beta chains from one sample sequenced in a study of regulatory T cells in long-lasting Graves disease. Library construction for TCR beta used iRepertoire HTBI primers and Arm-PCR of CDR3 regions. TCRdb re-analysed the multiplex PCR reads in MiXCR, keeping a single row per CDR3 protein. The sample consists of hundreds of thousands of distinct CDR3 sequences, roughly 15% of them appearing once. The time point is: newly diagnosed GD, antithyroid drugs for less than 3 months. Following extraction of RNA from PBMCs, that RNA was used to make the TCR library. These same records also appear under a second study, on T cells in Graves' hyperthyroidism and ophthalmopathy.

Sequencing was performed on peripheral blood mononuclear cells (PBMCs), taken at new diagnosis, from a patient treated with antithyroid drugs. Receptors were obtained from a woman in her twenties or thirties with Graves disease.

This clonotype was counted at least ten times. V and J are TRBV28 and TRBJ2-1, with D unclear. With 5 bases removed from V and 3 bases from J, the gap between germline ends came to 5 bases. Germline CDR1 is MDHEN and CDR2 is SYDVKM. This CDR3 has 12 amino acids. The CDR3 loop reads CASSGFYNEQFF. The CDR3 nucleotides are TGTGCCAGCAGTGGTTTCTACAATGAGCAGTTCTTC.

This clonotype has at least ten counts. The chain recombines TRBV27 with TRBJ2-7; D is possibly TRBD1 (5 bases). CDR1 and CDR2 (germline): MNHEY, SMNVEV (reference sequence). CDR3 length equals 17 residues. V was pared by 6 bases and J by 0 bases, with 21 bases between. The CDR3 reads CASSFRVFRASSYEQYF. CDR3 nucleotide sequence: TGTGCCAGCAGCTTTAGGGTGTTCAGGGCCAGCTCCTACGAGCAGTACTTC.

This clonotype was picked up many times. The chain couples TRBV28 to TRBJ2-1, with TRBD1 matching 8 bases. Trimming at V came to 1 base and at J to 8 bases, leaving 4 bases not matched to a gene. CDR3 length: 14 residues. CDR1 is MDHEN and CDR2 is SYDVKM in the germline V gene. The CDR3 region is CASSLSQGADEQFF. The CDR3 nucleotides are TGTGCCAGCAGTTTATCCCAGGGGGCTGATGAGCAGTTCTTC.

The J gene is TRBJ2-7, the V gene TRBV14; no clear D. CDR1 SGHDN and CDR2 FVKESK come from the germline V gene. V was cut by 1 base and J by 3 bases, with 7 bases left in between. This CDR3 spans 13 amino acids. CDR3 nucleotides: TGTGCCAGCAGCCAAGTAATACTCTACGAGCAGTACTTC. Encoded protein: CASSQVILYEQYF. Using reference TRBV14 and TRBJ2-7 for the parts outside the CDR3, the full variable domain is EAGVTQFPSHSVIEKGQTVTLRCDPISGHDNLYWYRRVMGKEIKFLLHFVKESKQDESGMPNNRFLAERTGGTYSTLKVQPAELEDSGVYFCASSQVILYEQYFGPGTRLTVT.

This clonotype has a handful of counts. V and J are TRBV11-2 and TRBJ2-7; 11 nucleotides agree with TRBD2. The CDR3 covers 17 residues. Germline lookup yields CDR1 SGHAT and CDR2 FQNNGV. The junction had 7 bases not matched to a gene; V was cut back by 3 bases and J by 0 bases. Here the CDR3 DNA reads TGTGCCAGCAGCTTGGTAGCCGGGACTAGCGGCTCCTACGAGCAGTACTTC. This encodes CASSLVAGTSGSYEQYF.

This clonotype was detected many times. The chain couples TRBV6-2 or TRBV6-3 to TRBJ2-7; the D gene is possibly TRBD1 (6 bases). V dropped 6 bases and J dropped 5 bases, with 20 bases sitting between them. In germline, CDR1 is MNHEY, CDR2 SVGEGT. This CDR3 has 15 residues. The CDR3 DNA reads TGTGCCAGCAGCATAAACAGGGAAAGAAGGCACGAGCAGTACTTC. Amino acids: CASSINRERRHEQYF.

This clonotype has ten or more counts. The V call is TRBV12-3 or TRBV12-4, the J call TRBJ2-5; 11 bases agree with TRBD1. The CDR3 sequence is 15 residues long. V dropped 8 bases and J dropped 0; count of bases not matched to a gene: 5. Here the CDR3 reads CASLRDRGYQETQYF. Here the CDR3 DNA reads TGTGCCAGCCTACGGGACAGGGGGTACCAAGAGACCCAGTACTTC.

This clonotype was seen only once. Sequence at one end of the junction differs from germline and may be a read error. J is TRBJ2-1 and V is TRBV11-2; 9 nucleotides agree with TRBD2. The germline V gene encodes CDR1 SGHAT and CDR2 FQNNGV. This CDR3 spans 14 amino acids. CDR3 in amino acids: CASSGLAGSDEQFF. CDR3 coding DNA: TGCGCCAGCAGCGGGCTAGCGGGAAGCGATGAGCAGTTCTTC.